One sample yielded the 27 T cell receptor beta chains listed below, sequenced in a study of blood T cell repertoires in COVID-19. Clones were sequenced by immunoSEQ multiplex PCR, and TCRdb holds only the in-frame ones, with some missing. The sample lists about 200,000 clones; about four fifths were seen once. The material sequenced was peripheral blood. The receptors shown here come from a woman over 75 with acute or convalescent COVID-19.

V usage is TRBV4-1 and J usage is TRBJ1-2, with 8 bases that match TRBD1. The length of the CDR3 is 14 residues. In germline, CDR1 is MGHRA, CDR2 YSYEKL. Unmatched junction bases numbered 6, after V lost 1 base and J lost 8 bases. CDR3 DNA sequence: TGCGCCAGCAGCCAAGGTTGGACAGGGACCGGCTACACCTTC. As protein: CASSQGWTGTGYTF.

The CDR3 DNA reads TGCGCCAGCGAGTCGGGTCTCTCCTACAATGAGCAGTTCTTC. Translating it yields CASESGLSYNEQFF. The V and J genes are TRBV5-1 and TRBJ2-1; no definite D call. This CDR3 is 14 amino acids long. V lost 7 bases, J lost 0 bases, and 11 bases lay in between. The germline V gene has CDR1 SGHRS and CDR2 YFSETQ.

This clone occurred once. The chain combines TRBV5-5 with TRBJ2-5, with 9 bases fitting TRBD1. V shed 6 bases, J shed 4 bases, and the junction held 7 bases outside the gene matches. Looked up from germline, CDR1 is SGHKS and CDR2 is YYEKEE (reference sequence). This CDR3 has 14 amino acids. CDR3 nucleotide sequence: TGTGCCAGCAACGACAGGGGGAATCGAGAGACCCAGTACTTC. As protein: CASNDRGNRETQYF.

This sequence joins TRBV18 and TRBJ1-5, with TRBD1 identical over 10 bases. After removal of 4 bases from V and 3 bases from J, the junction contained 12 bases not matched to a gene. The CDR3 covers 18 residues. Germline CDR1 KGHSH, CDR2 LQKENI. In nucleotides, the CDR3 is TGTGCCAGCTCACTACTCGCCCCGGGACAGGGGAACAATCAGCCCCAGCATTTT. Translating it yields CASSLLAPGQGNNQPQHF. Full variable domain (missing parts from reference TRBV18 and TRBJ1-5): NAGVMQNPRHLVRRRGQEARLRCSPMKGHSHVYWYRQLPEEGLKFMVYLQKENIIDESGMPKERFSAEFPKEGPSILRIQQVVRGDSAAYFCASSLLAPGQGNNQPQHFGDGTRLSIL.

The rearrangement joins TRBV7-8 to TRBJ2-3; TRBD2 agrees at 8 bases. Trimming removed 3 bases from V and 2 bases from J; junction bases left unmatched: 4. There are 15 residues in the CDR3. CDR1 and CDR2 (germline): SGHVS, FQNEAQ. The chain's CDR3 is CASSFRAGATDTQYF. The CDR3 DNA sequence: TGTGCCAGCAGCTTTCGAGCGGGGGCCACAGATACGCAGTATTTT. Using reference TRBV7-8 and TRBJ2-3 for the parts outside the CDR3, the full variable domain is GAGVSQSPRYKVAKRGQDVALRCDPISGHVSLFWYQQALGQGPEFLTYFQNEAQLDKSGLPSDRFFAERPEGSVSTLKIQRTQQEDSAVYLCASSFRAGATDTQYFGPGTRLTVL.

This clone has at least ten counts. This chain links TRBV19 with TRBJ2-2; D uncertain. The length of the CDR3 is 12 residues. Germline V CDR1 and CDR2: LNHDA, SQIVND (reference sequence). Trimming pared 5 bases from V and 7 bases from J, leaving 8 bases between. The chain's CDR3 is CASSPTGGELFF. The CDR3 DNA reads as TGTGCCAGTAGTCCAACTGGCGGGGAGCTGTTTTTT.

The genes are TRBV7-2 and TRBJ1-5; tentative D call: TRBD1 (6 bases). The CDR3 loop spans 14 amino acids. V dropped 5 bases and J dropped 4 bases, with 12 bases sitting between them. In germline, CDR1 is SGHTA, CDR2 FQGNSA. This CDR3 reads CASSLGQSNQPQHF. The CDR3, as DNA: TGTGCCAGCAGCCTCGGACAGTCTAATCAGCCCCAGCATTTT.

The V gene is TRBV11-3, the J gene TRBJ1-3; D not certain. The CDR3 runs to 14 residues. V was trimmed by 4 bases and J by 1 base, leaving 8 bases between them. Germline loops: CDR1 SGHNT, CDR2 YENEEA. In DNA, the CDR3 is TGTGCCAGCAGCTCCGGGATTTCTGGAAACACCATATATTTT. This encodes CASSSGISGNTIYF.

This sequence joins TRBV28 and TRBJ2-3; 9 nucleotides line up with TRBD2. Germline V gives CDR1 MDHEN, CDR2 SYDVKM. The CDR3 has 14 residues. J was trimmed by 3 bases and V by 2 bases; bases with no gene match: 0. CDR3 sequence (DNA): TGTGCCAGCAGTTTAAGCGGGAGGACAGATACGCAGTATTTT. Encoded protein: CASSLSGRTDTQYF.

The gene calls are TRBV7-9 and TRBJ1-1; D not certain. V was trimmed by 9 bases and J by 3 bases, leaving 11 bases between them. Germline V gene sequence: CDR1 SEHNR, CDR2 FQNEAQ (reference sequence). The CDR3 totals 12 residues. The CDR3 sequence: CASSVLDTEAFF. Written as DNA, the CDR3 is TGTGCCAGTTCGGTCCTGGACACTGAAGCTTTCTTT.

V gene TRBV10-1 combines with J gene TRBJ2-7, with 14 bases aligning to TRBD2. The CDR3 contains 16 residues. Unmatched junction bases numbered 8, after V lost 5 bases and J lost 5 bases. Germline-derived CDR1 and CDR2 are WNHNN and SYGVQD (reference sequence). The CDR3 sequence: CASSLGLAGGLNEQYF. CDR3 coding DNA: TGCGCCAGCAGTTTAGGACTAGCGGGAGGACTTAACGAGCAGTACTTC.

This clone has only a few counts. The rearrangement uses TRBV24-1 and TRBJ2-3; a possible D gene is TRBD2 (6 bases). In germline, CDR1 is KGHDR, CDR2 SFDVKD. The V end lost 4 bases, the J end lost 2 bases, and 12 bases lay between the germline ends. CDR3 length: 15 amino acids. CDR3 sequence reads: CATSDTSSHTDTQYF. The CDR3 nucleotides read TGTGCCACCAGTGACACTAGCTCTCACACAGATACGCAGTATTTT.

This chain links TRBV2 with TRBJ1-2; no clear D gene. Trimming removed 6 bases at V and 7 bases at J, with 9 bases between. CDR1 and CDR2 from the germline V gene are SNHLY and FYNNEI. CDR3 size: 11 residues. CDR3 protein: CASRTVSGYTF. In DNA, the CDR3 is TGTGCCAGCAGAACGGTCTCTGGCTACACCTTC. Using reference TRBV2 and TRBJ1-2 for the parts outside the CDR3, the full variable domain is EPEVTQTPSHQVTQMGQEVILRCVPISNHLYFYWYRQILGQKVEFLVSFYNNEISEKSEIFDDQFSVERPDGSNFTLKIRSTKLEDSAMYFCASRTVSGYTFGSGTRLTVV.

This clone showed up just once. The chain carries TRBV15 and TRBJ1-2; D call uncertain. V was shortened by 1 base and J by 8 bases, with 17 bases between the two germline ends. Germline V gene sequence: CDR1 LNHNV, CDR2 YYDKDF (reference sequence). The CDR3 spans 15 residues. This chain's CDR3 is CATSRVMAGSSGYTF. CDR3 DNA: TGTGCCACCAGCAGAGTGATGGCAGGCTCGTCAGGCTACACCTTC.

This clone was recorded a few times. The gene calls are TRBV19 and TRBJ1-2; a possible D gene is TRBD1 (6 bases). The CDR3 loop spans 14 amino acids. The germline CDR1 and CDR2 sequences are LNHDA and SQIVND (reference sequence). V was shortened by 10 bases and J by 4 bases, with 19 bases between the two germline ends. CDR3 in amino acids: CATKQGLGSYGYTF. The CDR3 DNA is TGTGCCACAAAACAGGGCCTGGGATCCTATGGCTACACCTTC. The full variable domain, with the rest looked up from reference TRBV19 and TRBJ1-2, is DGGITQSPKYLFRKEGQNVTLSCEQNLNHDAMYWYRQDPGQGLRLIYYSQIVNDFQKGDIAEGYSVSREKKESFPLTVTSAQKNPTAFYLCATKQGLGSYGYTFGSGTRLTVV.

In its sample, this clone was seen a few times. The J gene is TRBJ2-5, the V gene TRBV7-2; 8 nucleotides align to TRBD2. This CDR3 contains 16 residues. The V gene's germline CDR1 is SGHTA and CDR2 FQGNSA. V gave up 1 base and J gave up 1 base; unmatched junction bases: 5. The CDR3 protein is CASSLDSGASQETQYF. DNA of the CDR3: TGTGCCAGCAGCTTAGATAGCGGGGCTTCCCAAGAGACCCAGTACTTC.

CDR3 DNA: TGTGCCAGCAGCGTCCGGGACAACTACGAGCAGTACTTC. Its protein product is CASSVRDNYEQYF. The chain combines TRBV9 with TRBJ2-7; D is perhaps TRBD1 (6 bases). The CDR3 is made up of 13 amino acids. With 2 bases removed from V and 3 bases from J, the gap between germline ends came to 9 bases. CDR1 and CDR2 from the germline V gene are SGDLS and YYNGEE.

The gene calls are TRBV12-3 or TRBV12-4 and TRBJ1-1; possibly TRBD1 for D (5 bases). The V gene lost 10 bases and the J gene lost 2 bases, with 11 bases spanning the gap. The CDR3 spans 12 residues. CDR3 bases: TGTGCCATTCGGGGGGGAAACACTGAAGCTTTCTTT. It is translated as CAIRGGNTEAFF.

This clone was found a few times. The rearrangement joins TRBV5-6 to TRBJ1-5; D is ambiguous. V dropped 0 bases and J dropped 6 bases, with 7 bases sitting between them. Germline V gives CDR1 SGHDT, CDR2 YYEEEE. The CDR3 has 13 residues. The CDR3 is CASSLGWSQPQHF. The CDR3 DNA sequence: TGTGCCAGCAGCTTGGGCTGGAGTCAGCCCCAGCATTTT.

The chain recombines TRBV7-2 with TRBJ2-7; tentative D call: TRBD2 (6 bases). CDR1 SGHTA and CDR2 FQGNSA come from the germline V gene. V shed 1 base and J shed 7 bases, with 14 bases lying between them. There are 14 residues in the CDR3. The DNA of the CDR3 is TGTGCCAGCAGCTTAGGAGGGCCGGCGGGGGAGCAGTACTTC. Its translation is CASSLGGPAGEQYF.

This clone was detected a few times. Here the CDR3 reads CASSDSQAWTEAFF. The CDR3 DNA is TGTGCCAGCAGTGACAGTCAAGCGTGGACTGAAGCTTTCTTT. J is TRBJ1-1 and V is TRBV6-1; D is unresolved. The V end lost 3 bases, the J end lost 5 bases, and 13 bases lay between the germline ends. CDR3 size: 14 residues. Germline CDR1 is MNHNS and CDR2 is SASEGT.

This chain joins TRBV21-1 and TRBJ2-2; the table assigns TRBD2, which was not confirmed against the DNA. TRBV21-1 is reported as a pseudogene. The CDR3 spans 17 residues. The CDR3 bases are TGTGCCAGCAGACCGGGACTAGCGGAAAAGAACACCGGGGAGCTGTTTTTT. Residues: CASRPGLAEKNTGELFF.

This clone was recorded only once. V and J are TRBV6-2 or TRBV6-3 and TRBJ2-7; D is uncertain. There are 13 residues in the CDR3. Germline V CDR1 and CDR2: MNHEY, SVGEGT. Trimming shortened V by 2 bases and J by 3 bases, and 8 bases separated the two germline ends. For the CDR3, the DNA is TGTGCCAGCAGTTACCGGGTTCTCTACGAGCAGTACTTC. This encodes CASSYRVLYEQYF.

The chain uses TRBV30 and TRBJ2-1, with 12 nucleotides matching TRBD1. The CDR3 length is 13 residues. V gave up 5 bases and J gave up 9 bases; unmatched junction bases: 5. Germline V gene lookup returns CDR1 GTSNPN and CDR2 SVGIG (reference sequence). This CDR3 reads CAWGWDRGREQFF. The CDR3 DNA sequence: TGTGCCTGGGGGTGGGACAGGGGGCGTGAGCAGTTCTTC.

The rearrangement joins TRBV6-5 to TRBJ1-2, with a weak D call TRBD1 (5 bases). The CDR3 sequence is 14 residues long. V gave up 4 bases and J gave up 6 bases, with 15 bases separating them. Germline CDR1 is MNHEY and CDR2 is SVGAGI. The CDR3 protein is CASSWSQGPNGYTF. The CDR3 bases are TGTGCCAGCAGTTGGAGTCAGGGCCCCAATGGCTACACCTTC.

The chain joins TRBV20-1 to TRBJ1-1; D is ambiguous. The ends were cut back, 3 bases at V and 4 bases at J, with 15 bases in the middle. Germline loops: CDR1 DFQATT, CDR2 SNEGSKA (reference sequence). This CDR3 is 14 amino acids long. The CDR3 protein is CSASPSSGGTEAFF. The CDR3, as DNA: TGCAGTGCTAGTCCATCGAGTGGTGGCACTGAAGCTTTCTTT.

The DNA of the CDR3 is TGTGCCAGCAGAGACCCGGCACGAGGTGGCTACACCTTC. Translated, it gives CASRDPARGGYTF. The chain combines TRBV27 with TRBJ1-2; D not certain. Germline CDR1 is MNHEY and CDR2 is SMNVEV (reference sequence). The CDR3 length is 13 residues. The V and J ends lost 6 bases and 7 bases respectively, with 15 bases between them.